Included here is one T cell receptor beta chain sequence, with context. V trimming: 5 bases; J trimming: 6 bases; junction bases outside the gene matches: 4. CDR1 is PRHDT and CDR2 is FYEKMQ in the germline V gene (reference sequence). This CDR3 spans 15 amino acids. The sample originates from a study of cytomegalovirus exposure and HLA in healthy donors. Researchers ran the PCR with 60 Vbeta and 13 Jbeta primers. Produced via immunoSEQ multiplex PCR; TCRdb's table is partial and in-frame only. The table shows 200,000 or so clones, with around 80% occurring only once. The V and J genes are TRBV13 and TRBJ2-7; 16 bases map to TRBD2. The receptor's source is a male donor in good health and CMV-seronegative. Sequences were obtained from PBMCs. The CDR3 sequence: CASSVGLAGGGEQYF. The DNA for the CDR3 is TGTGCCAGCAGCGTGGGACTAGCGGGAGGGGGCGAGCAGTACTTC.